The subject of this entry is one T cell receptor beta chain. The repertoire was sequenced with immunoSEQ multiplex PCR; TCRdb's copy has only in-frame clones and lacks some. The data contain about 98,000 clones, about 85% of them seen just once; the ten biggest clones take up around 5%. This sample was included in a study of T cell responses to AZD1222 COVID-19 vaccine. V was pared by 5 bases and J by 5 bases, with 13 bases between. Germline V gene sequence: CDR1 SGHTA, CDR2 FQGNSA. The CDR3 has 14 residues. V gene TRBV7-2 combines with J gene TRBJ1-5, with D possibly being TRBD1 (6 bases). This sequence was found in an adult in good health. Sequenced material: peripheral blood, taken on day 0 of AZD1222 vaccination. The CDR3 sequence: CASSQDSRYQPQHF. Written as DNA, the CDR3 is TGTGCCAGCAGCCAGGACAGTCGATATCAGCCCCAGCATTTT.